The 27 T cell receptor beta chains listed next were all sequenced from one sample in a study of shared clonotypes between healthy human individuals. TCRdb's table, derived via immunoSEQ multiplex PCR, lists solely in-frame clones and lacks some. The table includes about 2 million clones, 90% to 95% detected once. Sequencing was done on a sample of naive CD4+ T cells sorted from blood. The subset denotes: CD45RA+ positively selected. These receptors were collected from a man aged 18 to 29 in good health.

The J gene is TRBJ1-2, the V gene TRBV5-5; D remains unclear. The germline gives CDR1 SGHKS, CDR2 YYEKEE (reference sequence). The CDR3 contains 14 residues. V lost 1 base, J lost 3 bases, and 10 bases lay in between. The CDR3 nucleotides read TGTGCCAGCAGCTTGTCTGGCACTGACTATGGCTACACCTTC. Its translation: CASSLSGTDYGYTF.

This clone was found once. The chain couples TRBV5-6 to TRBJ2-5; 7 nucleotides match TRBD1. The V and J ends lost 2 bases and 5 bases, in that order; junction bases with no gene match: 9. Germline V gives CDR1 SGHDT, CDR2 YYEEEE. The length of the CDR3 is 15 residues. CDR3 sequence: CASSLGTVQGETQYF. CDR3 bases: TGTGCCAGCAGCTTAGGGACAGTTCAGGGGGAGACCCAGTACTTC.

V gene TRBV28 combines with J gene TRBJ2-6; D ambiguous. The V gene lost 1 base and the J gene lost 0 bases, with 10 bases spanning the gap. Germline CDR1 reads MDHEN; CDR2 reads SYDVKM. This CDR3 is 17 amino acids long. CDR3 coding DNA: TGTGCCAGCAGTTTATCTCCAGGAAGCTCTGGGGCCAACGTCCTGACTTTC. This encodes CASSLSPGSSGANVLTF.

The CDR3 region is CASSPPASGRNEQFF. In DNA, the CDR3 is TGTGCCAGCTCACCCCCGGCTAGCGGGCGCAATGAGCAGTTCTTC. The V gene is TRBV18, the J gene TRBJ2-1; TRBD2 agrees at 8 bases. Trimming took 3 bases from V and 6 from J; bases not matched to a gene: 7. This CDR3 has 15 residues. From germline, CDR1 is KGHSH and CDR2 LQKENI.

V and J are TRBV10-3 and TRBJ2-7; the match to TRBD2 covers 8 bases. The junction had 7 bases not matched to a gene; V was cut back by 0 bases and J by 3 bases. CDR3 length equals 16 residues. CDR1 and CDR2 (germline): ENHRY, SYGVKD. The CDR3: CAISESLVAGHYEQYF. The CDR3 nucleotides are TGTGCCATCAGTGAGTCCCTTGTAGCGGGGCACTACGAGCAGTACTTC.

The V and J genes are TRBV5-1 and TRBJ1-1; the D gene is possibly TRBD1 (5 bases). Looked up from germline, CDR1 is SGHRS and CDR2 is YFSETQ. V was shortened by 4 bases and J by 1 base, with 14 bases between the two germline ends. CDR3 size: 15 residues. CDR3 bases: TGCGCCAGCAGCCTGGGGCATAATCAGAACACTGAAGCTTTCTTT. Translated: CASSLGHNQNTEAFF.

The CDR3 loop reads CASSYQQGAYSNQPQHF. For the CDR3, the DNA is TGTGCCAGCAGCTATCAACAGGGGGCCTACAGCAATCAGCCCCAGCATTTT. V usage is TRBV5-8 and J usage is TRBJ1-5; 9 positions agree with TRBD1. From germline, CDR1 is SGHTS and CDR2 YDEGEE. After removal of 3 bases from V and 1 base from J, the junction contained 8 bases not matched to a gene. The CDR3 consists of 17 residues.

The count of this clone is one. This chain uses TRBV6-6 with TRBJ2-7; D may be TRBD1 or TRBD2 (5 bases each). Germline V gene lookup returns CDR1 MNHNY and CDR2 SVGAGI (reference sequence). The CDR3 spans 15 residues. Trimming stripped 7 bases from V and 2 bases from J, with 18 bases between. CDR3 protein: CASTPRDVGTYEQYF. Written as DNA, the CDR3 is TGTGCCAGCACCCCACGGGACGTTGGTACCTACGAGCAGTACTTC.

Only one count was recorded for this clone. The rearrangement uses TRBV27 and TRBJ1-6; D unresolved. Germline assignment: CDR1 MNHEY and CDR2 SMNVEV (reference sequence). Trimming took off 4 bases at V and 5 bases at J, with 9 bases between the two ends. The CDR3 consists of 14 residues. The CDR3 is CASSSRQHNSPLHF. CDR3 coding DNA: TGTGCCAGCAGTTCTCGTCAACATAATTCACCCCTCCACTTT.

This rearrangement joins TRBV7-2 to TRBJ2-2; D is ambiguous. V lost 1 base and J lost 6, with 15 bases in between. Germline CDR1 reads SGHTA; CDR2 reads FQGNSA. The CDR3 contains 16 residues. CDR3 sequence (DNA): TGTGCCAGCAGCTTAGAGGGCAGGTTCTGGTCCGGGGAGCTGTTTTTT. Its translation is CASSLEGRFWSGELFF. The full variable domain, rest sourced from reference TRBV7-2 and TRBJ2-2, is GAGVSQSPSNKVTEKGKDVELRCDPISGHTALYWYRQSLGQGLEFLIYFQGNSAPDKSGLPSDRFSAERTGGSVSTLTIQRTQQEDSAVYLCASSLEGRFWSGELFFGEGSRLTVL.

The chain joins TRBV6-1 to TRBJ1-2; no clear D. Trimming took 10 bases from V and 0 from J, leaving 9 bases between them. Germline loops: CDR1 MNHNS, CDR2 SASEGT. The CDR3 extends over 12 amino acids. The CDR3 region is CAMGGANYGYTF. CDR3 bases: TGTGCCATGGGAGGAGCTAACTATGGCTACACCTTC.

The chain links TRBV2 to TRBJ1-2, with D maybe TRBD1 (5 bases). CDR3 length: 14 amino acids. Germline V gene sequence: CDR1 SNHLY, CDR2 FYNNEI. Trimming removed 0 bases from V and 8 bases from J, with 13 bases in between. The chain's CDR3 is CASSEAGGRYGYTF. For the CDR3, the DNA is TGTGCCAGCAGTGAAGCCGGGGGGAGGTACGGCTACACCTTC.

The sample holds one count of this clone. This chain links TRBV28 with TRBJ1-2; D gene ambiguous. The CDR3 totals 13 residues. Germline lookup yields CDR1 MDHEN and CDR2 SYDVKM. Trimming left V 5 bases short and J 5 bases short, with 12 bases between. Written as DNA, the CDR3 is TGTGCCAGCAGTCCCGGGCCGGCTTATGGCTACACCTTC. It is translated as CASSPGPAYGYTF.

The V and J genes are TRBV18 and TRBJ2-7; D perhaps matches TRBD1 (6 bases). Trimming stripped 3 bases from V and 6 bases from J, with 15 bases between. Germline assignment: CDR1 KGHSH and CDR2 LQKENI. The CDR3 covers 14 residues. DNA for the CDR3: TGTGCCAGCTCACCGGGCCAAAGGGGGAGCGAGCAGTACTTC. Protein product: CASSPGQRGSEQYF. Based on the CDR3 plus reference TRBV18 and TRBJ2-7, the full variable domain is NAGVMQNPRHLVRRRGQEARLRCSPMKGHSHVYWYRQLPEEGLKFMVYLQKENIIDESGMPKERFSAEFPKEGPSILRIQQVVRGDSAAYFCASSPGQRGSEQYFGPGTRLTVT.

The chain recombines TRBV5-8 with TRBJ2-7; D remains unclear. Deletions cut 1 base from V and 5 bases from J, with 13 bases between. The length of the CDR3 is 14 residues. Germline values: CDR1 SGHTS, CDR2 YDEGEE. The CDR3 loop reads CASSLITLGNEQYF. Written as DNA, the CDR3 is TGTGCCAGCAGCTTGATCACCTTGGGGAACGAGCAGTACTTC.

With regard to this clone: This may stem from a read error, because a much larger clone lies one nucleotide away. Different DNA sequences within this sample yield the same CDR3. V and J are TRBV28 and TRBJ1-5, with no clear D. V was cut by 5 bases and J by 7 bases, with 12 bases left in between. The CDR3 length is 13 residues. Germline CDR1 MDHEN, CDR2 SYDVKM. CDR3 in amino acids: CASSLDGNQPQHF. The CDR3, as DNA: TGTGCCAGCAGTCTGGACGGGAACCAGCCCCAGCATTTT.

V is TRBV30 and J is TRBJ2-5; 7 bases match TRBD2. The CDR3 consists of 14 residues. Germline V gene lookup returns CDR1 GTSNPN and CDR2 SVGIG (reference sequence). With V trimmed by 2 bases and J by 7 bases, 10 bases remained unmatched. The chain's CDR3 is CAWSTSGGGGTQYF. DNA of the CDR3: TGTGCCTGGAGTACCTCGGGAGGTGGGGGGACCCAGTACTTC.

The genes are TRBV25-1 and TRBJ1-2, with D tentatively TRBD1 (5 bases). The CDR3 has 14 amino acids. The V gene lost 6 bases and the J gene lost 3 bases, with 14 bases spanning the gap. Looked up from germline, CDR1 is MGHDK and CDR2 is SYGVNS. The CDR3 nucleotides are TGTGCCAGCAGAGTGGACGAGGGGCACTATGGCTACACCTTC. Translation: CASRVDEGHYGYTF.

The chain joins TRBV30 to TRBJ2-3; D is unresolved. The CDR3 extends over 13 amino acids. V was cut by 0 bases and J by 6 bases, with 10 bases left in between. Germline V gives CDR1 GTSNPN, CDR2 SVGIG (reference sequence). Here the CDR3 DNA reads TGTGCCTGGAGTGTTTTCGATGGCGATACGCAGTATTTT. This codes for CAWSVFDGDTQYF.

CDR3 region: CASSTRNMGEQYF. Written as DNA, the CDR3 is TGTGCCAGCAGCACACGAAACATGGGCGAGCAGTACTTC. The chain couples TRBV9 to TRBJ2-7; D gene ambiguous. V lost 4 bases and J lost 6, with 14 bases in between. The length of the CDR3 is 13 residues. The germline V gene encodes CDR1 SGDLS and CDR2 YYNGEE.

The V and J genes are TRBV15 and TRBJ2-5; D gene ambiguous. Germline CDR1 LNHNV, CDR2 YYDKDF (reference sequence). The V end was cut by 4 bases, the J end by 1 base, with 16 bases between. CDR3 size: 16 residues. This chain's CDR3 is CATSNTTGISQETQYF. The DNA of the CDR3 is TGTGCCACCAGCAACACGACTGGGATCTCCCAAGAGACCCAGTACTTC. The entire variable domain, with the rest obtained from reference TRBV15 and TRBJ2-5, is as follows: DAMVIQNPRYQVTQFGKPVTLSCSQTLNHNVMYWYQQKSSQAPKLLFHYYDKDFNNEADTPDNFQSRRPNTSFCFLDIRSPGLGDTAMYLCATSNTTGISQETQYFGPGTRLLVL.

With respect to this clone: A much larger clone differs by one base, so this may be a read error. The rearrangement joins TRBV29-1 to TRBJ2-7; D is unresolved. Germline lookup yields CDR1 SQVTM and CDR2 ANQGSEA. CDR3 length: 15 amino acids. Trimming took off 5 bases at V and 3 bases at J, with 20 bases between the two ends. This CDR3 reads CSVIPSRAHVYEQYF. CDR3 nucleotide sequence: TGCAGCGTTATCCCCTCCCGAGCGCACGTCTACGAGCAGTACTTC.

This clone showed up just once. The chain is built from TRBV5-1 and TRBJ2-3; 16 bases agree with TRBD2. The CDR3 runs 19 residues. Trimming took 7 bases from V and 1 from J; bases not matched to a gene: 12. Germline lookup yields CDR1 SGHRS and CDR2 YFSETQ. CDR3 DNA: TGCGCCAGCGCGTACGGGACTAGCGGGAGGGCCCTCGGCACAGATACGCAGTATTTT. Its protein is CASAYGTSGRALGTDTQYF.

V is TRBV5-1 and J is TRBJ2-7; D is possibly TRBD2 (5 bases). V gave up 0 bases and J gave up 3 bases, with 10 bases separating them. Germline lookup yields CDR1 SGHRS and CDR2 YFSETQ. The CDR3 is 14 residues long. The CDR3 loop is CASSLVASNYEQYF. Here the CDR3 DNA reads TGCGCCAGCAGCTTGGTAGCGAGTAACTACGAGCAGTACTTC.

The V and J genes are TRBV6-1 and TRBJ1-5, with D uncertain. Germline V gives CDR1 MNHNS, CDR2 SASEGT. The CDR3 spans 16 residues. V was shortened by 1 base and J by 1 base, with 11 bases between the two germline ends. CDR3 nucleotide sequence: TGTGCCAGCAGTGAAGTTTGGGGTGGCAGCAATCAGCCCCAGCATTTT. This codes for CASSEVWGGSNQPQHF.

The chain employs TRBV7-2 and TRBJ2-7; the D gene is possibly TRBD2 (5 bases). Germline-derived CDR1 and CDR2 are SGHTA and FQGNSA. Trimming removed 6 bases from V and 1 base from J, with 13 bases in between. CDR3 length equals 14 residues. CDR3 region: CASSQWTRSYEQYF. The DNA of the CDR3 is TGTGCCAGCAGTCAATGGACTCGATCCTACGAGCAGTACTTC. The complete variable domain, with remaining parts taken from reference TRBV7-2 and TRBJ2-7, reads GAGVSQSPSNKVTEKGKDVELRCDPISGHTALYWYRQSLGQGLEFLIYFQGNSAPDKSGLPSDRFSAERTGGSVSTLTIQRTQQEDSAVYLCASSQWTRSYEQYFGPGTRLTVT.

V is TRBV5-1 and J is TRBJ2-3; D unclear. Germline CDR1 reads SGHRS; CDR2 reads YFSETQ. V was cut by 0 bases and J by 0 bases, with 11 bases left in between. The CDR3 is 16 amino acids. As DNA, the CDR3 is TGCGCCAGCAGCTTGGGTCTGGCGAGAAGCACAGATACGCAGTATTTT. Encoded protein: CASSLGLARSTDTQYF.